This is a list of T cell receptor beta chains from one sample in a study of blood T cells in healthy people across ages. TCRdb re-called the 5' RACE reads with MiXCR, one entry per CDR3 protein. The data show fewer than 2,000,000 distinct CDR3 sequences, roughly 32% seen once. Sequenced: blood. Receptors were obtained from a woman between 25 and 40 years old in good health. CDR3s include the opening cysteine and the closing phenylalanine or tryptophan. A D gene is named only where the DNA matches it firmly. Not every row has a clone size; where given, it reads once, few, many or a size class.

TRBV4-1,TRBJ1-2,few,TRBD1,CASSQGSTGSYGYTF,TGCGCCAGCAGCCAAGGGTCGACAGGGTCCTATGGCTACACCTTC
TRBV3-1,TRBJ1-2,few,NA,CASTPAAVWNGYTF,TGTGCCAGCACCCCTGCCGCGGTATGGAATGGCTACACCTTC
TRBV9,TRBJ2-7,few,TRBD2,CASSPTETSGGSYEQYF,TGTGCCAGCAGCCCGACCGAGACTAGCGGGGGCTCCTACGAGCAGTACTTC
TRBV4-1,TRBJ2-1,many,NA,CASSQGVPESSYNEQFF,TGCGCCAGCAGCCAAGGAGTCCCTGAGAGCTCCTACAATGAGCAGTTCTTC
TRBV11-2,TRBJ2-1,few,NA,CASSPAERVAGGEQFF,TGTGCCAGCAGCCCCGCCGAGCGGGTGGCTGGGGGTGAGCAGTTCTTC
TRBV10-2,TRBJ2-4,few,NA,CASSEPTESREQYF,TGCGCCAGCAGTGAGCCCACTGAATCGAGAGAGCAGTACTTC
TRBV27,TRBJ1-2,NA,NA,CASSGRGNYGYTF,TGTGCCAGCAGTGGCAGGGGTAACTATGGCTACACCTTC
TRBV5-1,TRBJ2-3,few,TRBD2,CASSLGTSGGPSTDTQYF,TGCGCCAGCAGCTTGGGGACTAGCGGGGGCCCTAGCACAGATACGCAGTATTTT
TRBV6-1,TRBJ2-7,NA,TRBD1,CASSEDRGLYEQYF,TGTGCCAGCAGTGAAGACAGGGGGCTCTACGAGCAGTACTTC
TRBV6-5,TRBJ1-5,NA,NA,CASSTIGLPPRYSNQPQHF,TGTGCCAGCAGTACTATAGGTCTCCCCCCCCGATATAGCAATCAGCCCCAGCATTTT
TRBV12-3/TRBV12-4,TRBJ2-2,NA,NA,CASGLFWGEETGTGELFF,TGTGCCAGCGGTTTGTTCTGGGGGGAAGAAACTGGCACCGGGGAGCTGTTTTTT
TRBV3-1,TRBJ1-3,NA,TRBD1,CASSQDWDRGGDTIYF,TGTGCCAGCAGCCAAGATTGGGACAGGGGTGGTGACACCATATATTTT
TRBV30,TRBJ2-5,few,NA,CAWNLGNQETQYF,TGTGCCTGGAATCTGGGGAATCAAGAGACCCAGTACTTC
TRBV7-6,TRBJ2-3,few,TRBD2,CASSLDILAGEADTQYF,TGTGCCAGCAGCTTAGATATATTAGCGGGGGAGGCAGATACGCAGTATTTT
TRBV7-6,TRBJ2-3,NA,TRBD2,CASSLNIVILAGSDTQYF,TGTGCCAGCAGCTTAAACATCGTAATCCTAGCGGGATCAGATACGCAGTATTTT
TRBV20-1,TRBJ2-1,NA,TRBD2,CSANHLAGGPKFF,TGCAGTGCCAACCATCTAGCGGGGGGGCCTAAGTTCTTC
TRBV7-8,TRBJ2-6,few,NA,CASSLAKGSGANVLTF,TGTGCCAGCAGCTTAGCGAAGGGATCTGGGGCCAACGTCCTGACTTTC
TRBV14,TRBJ1-4,few,NA,CASSRVTNEKLFF,TGTGCCAGCAGCAGGGTAACTAATGAAAAACTGTTTTTT
TRBV10-3,TRBJ1-1,NA,NA,CAIGREPSTEAFF,TGTGCCATCGGCCGGGAACCAAGCACTGAAGCTTTCTTT
TRBV20-1,TRBJ2-7,NA,NA,CSARFTGLGKYEQYF,TGCAGTGCCCGCTTCACAGGACTGGGCAAATACGAGCAGTACTTC
TRBV11-2,TRBJ1-2,many,NA,CASSLDKNYGYTF,TGTGCCAGCAGCTTAGACAAAAACTATGGCTACACCTTC
TRBV11-2,TRBJ2-5,NA,TRBD2,CASSLAWTSGLQETQYF,TGTGCCAGCAGCTTAGCGTGGACTAGCGGGCTTCAAGAGACCCAGTACTTC
TRBV5-1,TRBJ2-7,NA,NA,CASAPWTKASEQYF,TGCGCCAGCGCGCCCTGGACTAAGGCCTCCGAGCAGTACTTC
TRBV6-2/TRBV6-3,TRBJ2-7,NA,NA,CASTWSPDLSSYEQYF,TGTGCCAGCACTTGGAGTCCGGACTTAAGCTCCTACGAGCAGTACTTC
TRBV29-1,TRBJ1-2,NA,TRBD1,CSVPDMGQINYGYTF,TGCAGCGTCCCCGACATGGGACAGATTAACTATGGCTACACCTTC